The clone carrying this T cell receptor (beta chain) has just a few counts. Its antigen is as yet unknown. Germline V gene data show CDR1 as SGHNT and CDR2 as YYREEE (reference sequence). V lost 0 bases to trimming and J lost 7 bases, with 19 bases between them. The CDR3 length is 16 residues. The data derive from a study of cytomegalovirus exposure and HLA in healthy donors. Study-level points and caveats: Researchers reported in a later analysis that a missense DCLRE1C variant was tied to TCR beta V- and J-gene trimming. Later analysis suggested most CMV-associated TCR beta chains were HLA-restricted. An apparent linkage of common viral pathogens to several of the most significant clusters emerged in a later analysis.

The PCR contained 60 Vbeta and 13 Jbeta primers. TCRdb keeps only in-frame clones here, not all; method: immunoSEQ multiplex PCR. The top ten clones hold less than 20% of a sample with around 220,000 clones, 60% to 85% of them seen once. The sequencing sample was made of PBMCs. This chain connects TRBV5-4 to TRBJ1-2, with a weak D call TRBD1 (6 bases). The clonotype originates from a man aged 35-49 years in good health and CMV-seronegative. The CDR3 is CASSLAGGARRFGYTF. The CDR3 DNA reads TGTGCCAGCAGCTTGGCCGGGGGGGCGCGGAGATTTGGCTACACCTTC.